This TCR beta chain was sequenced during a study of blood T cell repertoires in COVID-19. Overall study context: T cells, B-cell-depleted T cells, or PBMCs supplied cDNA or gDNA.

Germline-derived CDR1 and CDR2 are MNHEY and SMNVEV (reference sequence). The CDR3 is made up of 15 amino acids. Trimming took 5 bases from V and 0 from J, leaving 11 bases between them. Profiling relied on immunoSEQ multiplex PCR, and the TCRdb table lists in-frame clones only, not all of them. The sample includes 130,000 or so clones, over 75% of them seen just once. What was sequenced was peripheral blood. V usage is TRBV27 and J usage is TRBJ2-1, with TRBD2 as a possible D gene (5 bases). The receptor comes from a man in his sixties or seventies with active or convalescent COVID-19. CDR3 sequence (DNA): TGTGCCAGCAGTAATAGCGCTAGCTCCTACAATGAGCAGTTCTTC. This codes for CASSNSASSYNEQFF.